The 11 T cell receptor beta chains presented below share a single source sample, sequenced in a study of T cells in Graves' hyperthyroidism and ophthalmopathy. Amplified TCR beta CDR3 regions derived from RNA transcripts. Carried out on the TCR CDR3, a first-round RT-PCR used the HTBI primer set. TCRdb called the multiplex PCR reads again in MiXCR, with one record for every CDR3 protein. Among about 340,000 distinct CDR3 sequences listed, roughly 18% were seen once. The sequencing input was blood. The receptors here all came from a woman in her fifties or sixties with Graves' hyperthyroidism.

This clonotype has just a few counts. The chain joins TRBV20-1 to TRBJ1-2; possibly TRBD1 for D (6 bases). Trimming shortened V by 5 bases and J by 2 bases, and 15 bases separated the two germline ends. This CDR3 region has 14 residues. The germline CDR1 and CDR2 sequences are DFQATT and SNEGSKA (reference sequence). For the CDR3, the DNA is TGCAGTGCTCTTGGACAGCAAGCCAACTATGGCTACACCTTC. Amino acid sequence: CSALGQQANYGYTF.

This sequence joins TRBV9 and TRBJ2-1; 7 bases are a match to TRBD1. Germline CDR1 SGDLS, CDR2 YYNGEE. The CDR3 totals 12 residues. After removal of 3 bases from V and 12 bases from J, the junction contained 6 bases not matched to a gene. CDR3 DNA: TGTGCCAGCAGCGGGGGGACAGTTGGGCAGTTCTTC. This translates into CASSGGTVGQFF.

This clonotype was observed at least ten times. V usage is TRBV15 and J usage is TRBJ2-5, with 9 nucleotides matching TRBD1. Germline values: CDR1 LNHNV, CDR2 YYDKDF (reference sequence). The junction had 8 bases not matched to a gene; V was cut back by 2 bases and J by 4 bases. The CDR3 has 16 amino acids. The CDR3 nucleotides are TGTGCCACCAGCAGATGGGGACAGGGAGTTGTAGAGACCCAGTACTTC. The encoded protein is CATSRWGQGVVETQYF. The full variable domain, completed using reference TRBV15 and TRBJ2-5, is DAMVIQNPRYQVTQFGKPVTLSCSQTLNHNVMYWYQQKSSQAPKLLFHYYDKDFNNEADTPDNFQSRRPNTSFCFLDIRSPGLGDTAMYLCATSRWGQGVVETQYFGPGTRLLVL.

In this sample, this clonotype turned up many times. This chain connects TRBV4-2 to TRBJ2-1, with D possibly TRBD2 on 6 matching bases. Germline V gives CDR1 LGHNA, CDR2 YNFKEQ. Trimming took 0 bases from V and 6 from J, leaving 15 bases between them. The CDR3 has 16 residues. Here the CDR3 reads CASSQDLSGPFNEQFF. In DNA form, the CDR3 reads TGTGCCAGCAGCCAAGACCTTAGCGGACCCTTCAATGAGCAGTTCTTC.

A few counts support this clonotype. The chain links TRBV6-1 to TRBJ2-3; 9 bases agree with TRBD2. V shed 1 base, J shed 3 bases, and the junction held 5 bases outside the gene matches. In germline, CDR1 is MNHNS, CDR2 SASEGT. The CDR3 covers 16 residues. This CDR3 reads CASSEGAGGPTDTQYF. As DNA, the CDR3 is TGTGCCAGCAGTGAAGGGGCGGGGGGGCCGACAGATACGCAGTATTTT.

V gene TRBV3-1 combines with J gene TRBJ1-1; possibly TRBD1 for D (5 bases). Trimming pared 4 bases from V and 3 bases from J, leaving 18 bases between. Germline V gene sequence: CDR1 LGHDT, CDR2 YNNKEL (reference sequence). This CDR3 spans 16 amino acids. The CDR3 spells CASSPSLPGLDTEAFF. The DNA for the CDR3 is TGTGCCAGCAGCCCAAGCCTCCCAGGGTTGGACACTGAAGCTTTCTTT.

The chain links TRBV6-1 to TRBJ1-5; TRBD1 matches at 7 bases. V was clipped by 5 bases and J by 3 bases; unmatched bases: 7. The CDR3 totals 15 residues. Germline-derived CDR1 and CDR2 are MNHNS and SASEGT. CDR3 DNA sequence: TGTGCCAGCAGTTTACAGGGGTCTGACAATCAGCCCCAGCATTTT. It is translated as CASSLQGSDNQPQHF.

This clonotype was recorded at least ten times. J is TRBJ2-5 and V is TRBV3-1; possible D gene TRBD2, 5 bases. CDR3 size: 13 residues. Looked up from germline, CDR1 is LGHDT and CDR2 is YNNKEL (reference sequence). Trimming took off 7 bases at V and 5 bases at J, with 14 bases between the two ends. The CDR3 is CASNNIRTETQYF. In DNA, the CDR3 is TGTGCCAGCAACAATATCAGGACTGAGACCCAGTACTTC.

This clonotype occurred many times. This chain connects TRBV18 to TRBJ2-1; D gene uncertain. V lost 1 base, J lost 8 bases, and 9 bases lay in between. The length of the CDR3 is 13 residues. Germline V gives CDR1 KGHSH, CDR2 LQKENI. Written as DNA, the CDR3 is TGTGCCAGCTCACCACGAGGAGCTTATGAGCAGTTCTTC. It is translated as CASSPRGAYEQFF.

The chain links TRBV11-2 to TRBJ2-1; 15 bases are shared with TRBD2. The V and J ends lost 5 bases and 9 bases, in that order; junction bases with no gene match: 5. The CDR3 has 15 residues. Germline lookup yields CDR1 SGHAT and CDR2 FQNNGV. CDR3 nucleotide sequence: TGTGCCAGCAGCCTCGGGACTAGCGGGAGGTCTGAGCAGTTCTTC. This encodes CASSLGTSGRSEQFF.

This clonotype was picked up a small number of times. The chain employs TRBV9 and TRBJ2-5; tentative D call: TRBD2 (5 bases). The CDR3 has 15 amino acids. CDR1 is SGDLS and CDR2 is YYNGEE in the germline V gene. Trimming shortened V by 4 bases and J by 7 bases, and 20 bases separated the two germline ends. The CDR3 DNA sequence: TGTGCCAGCAGCCCCCCCCATGGACTCGAGGGGACCCAGTACTTC. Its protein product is CASSPPHGLEGTQYF.